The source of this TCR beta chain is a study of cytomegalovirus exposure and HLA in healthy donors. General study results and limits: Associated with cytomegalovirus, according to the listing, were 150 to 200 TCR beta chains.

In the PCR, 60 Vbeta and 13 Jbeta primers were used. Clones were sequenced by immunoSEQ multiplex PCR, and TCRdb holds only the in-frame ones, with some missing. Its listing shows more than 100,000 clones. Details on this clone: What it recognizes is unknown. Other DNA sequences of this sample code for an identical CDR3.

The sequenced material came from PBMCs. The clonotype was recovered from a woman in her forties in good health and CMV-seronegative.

CDR3 amino acids: CASSSQGNTEAFF. The DNA of the CDR3 is TGTGCCAGCAGCTCTCAGGGAAACACTGAAGCTTTCTTT. This sequence joins TRBV7-2 and TRBJ1-1; a possible D gene is TRBD1 (5 bases). Germline V gene lookup returns CDR1 SGHTA and CDR2 FQGNSA. The V and J ends lost 4 bases and 2 bases respectively, with 8 bases between them. The CDR3 covers 13 residues.